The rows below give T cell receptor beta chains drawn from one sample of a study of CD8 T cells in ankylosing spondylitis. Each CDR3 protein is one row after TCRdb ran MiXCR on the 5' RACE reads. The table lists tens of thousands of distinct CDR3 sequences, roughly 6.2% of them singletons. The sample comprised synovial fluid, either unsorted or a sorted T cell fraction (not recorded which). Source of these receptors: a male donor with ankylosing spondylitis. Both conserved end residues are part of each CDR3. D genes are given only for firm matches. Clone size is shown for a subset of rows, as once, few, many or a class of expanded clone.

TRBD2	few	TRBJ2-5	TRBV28	CASRKGLAGGEETQYF	TGTGCCAGCCGAAAGGGACTAGCGGGAGGCGAAGAGACCCAGTACTTC
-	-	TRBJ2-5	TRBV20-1	CSARDRTEGAQYF	TGCAGTGCTAGAGATCGGACCGAGGGGGCCCAGTACTTC
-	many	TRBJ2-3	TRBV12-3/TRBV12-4	CASSLAASTDTQYF	TGTGCCAGCAGTTTAGCGGCTAGCACAGATACGCAGTATTTT
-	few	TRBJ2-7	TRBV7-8	CASSPSPEREQYF	TGTGCCAGCAGCCCTAGTCCCGAAAGAGAGCAGTACTTC
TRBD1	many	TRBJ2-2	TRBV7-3	CASSSTGASGELFF	TGTGCCAGCAGCTCGACAGGGGCGAGCGGGGAGCTGTTTTTT
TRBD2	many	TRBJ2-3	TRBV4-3	CASSLAGGTGTDTQYF	TGCGCCAGCAGCTTAGCGGGAGGTACGGGCACAGATACGCAGTATTTT
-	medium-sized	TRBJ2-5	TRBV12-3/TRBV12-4	CASSFILAQETQYF	TGTGCCAGCAGTTTCATCCTAGCTCAAGAGACCCAGTACTTC
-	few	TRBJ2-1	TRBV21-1	CASSKPGRQDEQFF	TGTGCCAGCAGCAAACCGGGGCGGCAGGATGAGCAGTTCTTC
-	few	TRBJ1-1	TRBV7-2	CASSLPGSRRAFF	TGTGCCAGCAGCCTCCCGGGCTCTCGCCGAGCTTTCTTT
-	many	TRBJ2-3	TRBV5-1	CASSLVAELTDTQYF	TGCGCCAGCAGCTTGGTGGCGGAGCTCACAGATACGCAGTATTTT
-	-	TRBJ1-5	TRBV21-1	CASSRYQPQHF	TGTGCCAGCAGCAGATATCAGCCCCAGCATTTT
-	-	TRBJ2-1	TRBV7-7	CASSLAEYNEQFF	TGTGCTAGCAGCTTAGCGGAATACAATGAGCAGTTCTTC
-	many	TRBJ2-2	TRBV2	CASSQGNTGELFF	TGTGCCAGCAGTCAGGGGAACACCGGGGAGCTGTTTTTT
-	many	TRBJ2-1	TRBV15	CATSRRAGGYNEQFF	TGTGCCACCAGCAGAAGAGCAGGAGGGTACAATGAGCAGTTCTTC
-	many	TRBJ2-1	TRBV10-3	CAISESVGLYEQFF	TGTGCCATCAGTGAGTCGGTCGGGTTATACGAGCAGTTCTTC
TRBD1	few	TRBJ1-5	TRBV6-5	CASSYGTADSNQPQHF	TGTGCCAGCAGTTATGGGACAGCCGATAGCAATCAGCCCCAGCATTTT
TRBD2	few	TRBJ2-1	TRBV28	CASSSRGTSGRSSYNEQFF	TGTGCCAGCAGTTCTCGAGGGACTAGCGGGAGAAGCTCCTACAATGAGCAGTTCTTC
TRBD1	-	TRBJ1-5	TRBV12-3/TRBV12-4	CASSLVQGTVLKPQHF	TGTGCCAGCAGTTTAGTTCAAGGGACAGTTTTGAAGCCCCAGCATTTT
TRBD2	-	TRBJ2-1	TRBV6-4	CASSAGTSGRSVYNEQFF	TGTGCCAGCAGTGCCGGGACTAGCGGGAGATCTGTCTACAATGAGCAGTTCTTC
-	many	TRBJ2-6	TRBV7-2	CASSSQAGANVLTF	TGTGCCAGCAGCTCTCAGGCGGGGGCCAACGTCCTGACTTTC
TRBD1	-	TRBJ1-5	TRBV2	CASQTGDNQPQHF	TGTGCCAGCCAAACAGGGGACAATCAGCCCCAGCATTTT
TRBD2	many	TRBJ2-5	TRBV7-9	CALRGLAETQYF	TGTGCCTTACGAGGACTAGCAGAGACCCAGTACTTC
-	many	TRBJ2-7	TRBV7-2	CASSRGLALSYEQYF	TGTGCCAGCAGTAGGGGGCTAGCGCTCTCCTACGAGCAGTACTTC
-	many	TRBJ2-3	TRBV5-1	CASSPGTFSTDTQYF	TGCGCCAGCAGCCCCGGGACATTCAGCACAGATACGCAGTATTTT
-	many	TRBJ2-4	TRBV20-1	CSARLTSDLAKNIQYF	TGCAGTGCTAGACTCACTTCTGACCTAGCCAAAAACATTCAGTACTTC
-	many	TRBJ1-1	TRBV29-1	CSTLRDTEAFF	TGCAGCACCCTCCGGGACACTGAAGCTTTCTTT
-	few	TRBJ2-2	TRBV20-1	CSALLGGTTGELFF	TGCAGTGCCCTATTGGGTGGGACGACCGGGGAGCTGTTTTTT
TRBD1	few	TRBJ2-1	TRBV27	CASAPGTASSYNEQFF	TGTGCCAGTGCCCCCGGGACAGCAAGCTCCTACAATGAGCAGTTCTTC
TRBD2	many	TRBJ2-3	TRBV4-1	CASSRKGTSGRGLPSDTQYF	TGCGCCAGCAGCCGTAAGGGGACTAGCGGGAGGGGGCTCCCCTCAGATACGCAGTATTTT
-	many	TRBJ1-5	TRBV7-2	CASSLAVQANQPQHF	TGTGCCAGCAGCTTAGCAGTACAAGCCAATCAGCCCCAGCATTTT
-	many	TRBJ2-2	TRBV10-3	CAISESAQPTGELFF	TGTGCCATCAGTGAGTCTGCCCAGCCCACCGGGGAGCTGTTTTTT
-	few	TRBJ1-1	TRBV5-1	CASTRDSWGRSTEAFF	TGCGCCAGCACCAGGGACTCCTGGGGACGAAGCACTGAAGCTTTCTTT
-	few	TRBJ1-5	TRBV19	CASSMLAKIAQPQHF	TGTGCCAGTAGTATGCTCGCAAAAATAGCTCAGCCCCAGCATTTT